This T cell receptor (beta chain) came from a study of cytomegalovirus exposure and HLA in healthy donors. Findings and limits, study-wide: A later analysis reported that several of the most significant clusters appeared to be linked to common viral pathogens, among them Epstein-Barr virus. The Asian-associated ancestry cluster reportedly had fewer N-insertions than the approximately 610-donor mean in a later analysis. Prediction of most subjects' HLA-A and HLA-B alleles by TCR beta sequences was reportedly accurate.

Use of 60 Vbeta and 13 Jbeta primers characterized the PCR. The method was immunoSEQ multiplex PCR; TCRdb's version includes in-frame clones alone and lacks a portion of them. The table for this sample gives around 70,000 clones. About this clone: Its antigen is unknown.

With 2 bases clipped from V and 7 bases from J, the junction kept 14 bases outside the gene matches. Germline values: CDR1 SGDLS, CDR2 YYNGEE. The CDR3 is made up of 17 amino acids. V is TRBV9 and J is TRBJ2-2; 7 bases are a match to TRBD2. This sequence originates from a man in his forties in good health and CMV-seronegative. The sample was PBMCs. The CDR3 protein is CASSVDIMGGEGGELFF. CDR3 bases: TGTGCCAGCAGCGTCGACATAATGGGGGGGGAAGGCGGGGAGCTGTTTTTT.